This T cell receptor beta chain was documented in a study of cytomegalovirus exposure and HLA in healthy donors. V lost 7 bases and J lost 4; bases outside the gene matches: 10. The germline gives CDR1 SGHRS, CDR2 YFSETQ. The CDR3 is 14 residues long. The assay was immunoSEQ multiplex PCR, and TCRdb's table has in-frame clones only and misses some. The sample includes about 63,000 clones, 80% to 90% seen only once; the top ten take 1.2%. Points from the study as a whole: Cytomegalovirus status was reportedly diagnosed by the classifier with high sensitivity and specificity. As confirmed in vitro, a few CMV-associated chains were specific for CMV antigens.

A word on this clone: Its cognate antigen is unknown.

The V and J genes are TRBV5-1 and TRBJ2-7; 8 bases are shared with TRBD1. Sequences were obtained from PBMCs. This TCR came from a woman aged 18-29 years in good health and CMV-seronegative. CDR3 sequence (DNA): TGCGCCAGCGCCACCGGGACAGGAGTTTACGAGCAGTACTTC. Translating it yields CASATGTGVYEQYF.